Described below is a single T cell receptor beta chain sequence and its context. V shed 8 bases and J shed 7 bases, with 15 bases lying between them. Germline CDR1 is ENHRY and CDR2 is SYGVKD. The CDR3 has 14 amino acids. The data derive from a study of blood T cell repertoires in COVID-19. Study background: Whether acute or convalescent, the COVID-19 samples came from the United States, Italy and Spain. PBMCs, B-cell-depleted T cells, or T cells provided the cDNA or gDNA that made up the material.

Study processing details: Nucleated cell number was recorded as an estimate derived from reference gene primer amplification. Here immunoSEQ multiplex PCR was the method, and the copy in TCRdb shows in-frame clones only, minus some. V, J and clone size were drawn from that table, and D and trimming were deduced from the DNA. This table holds over 150,000 clones, roughly 87% found once. This rearrangement joins TRBV10-3 to TRBJ1-6; tentative D call: TRBD1 (5 bases). This receptor was taken from a woman aged 60-70 years who had recovered from COVID-19. The material sequenced was peripheral blood. The chain's CDR3 is CAISTDSLNSPLHF. The DNA of the CDR3 is TGTGCCATCTCTACCGACAGTTTGAATTCACCCCTCCACTTT.